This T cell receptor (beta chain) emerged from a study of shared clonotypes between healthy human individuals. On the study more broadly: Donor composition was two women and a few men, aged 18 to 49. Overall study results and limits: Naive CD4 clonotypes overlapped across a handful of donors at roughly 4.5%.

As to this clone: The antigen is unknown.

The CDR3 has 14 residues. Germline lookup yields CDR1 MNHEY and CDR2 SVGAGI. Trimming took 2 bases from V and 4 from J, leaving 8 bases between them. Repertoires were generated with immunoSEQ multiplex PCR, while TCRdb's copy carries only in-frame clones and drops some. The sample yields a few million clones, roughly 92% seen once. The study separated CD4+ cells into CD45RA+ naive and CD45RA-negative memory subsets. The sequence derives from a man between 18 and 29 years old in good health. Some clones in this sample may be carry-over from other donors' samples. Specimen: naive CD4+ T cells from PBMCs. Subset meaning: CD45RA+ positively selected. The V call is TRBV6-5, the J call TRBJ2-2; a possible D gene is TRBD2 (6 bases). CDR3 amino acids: CASSYAGSTGELFF. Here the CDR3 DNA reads TGTGCCAGCAGTTACGCGGGGTCCACCGGGGAGCTGTTTTTT.